The entry that follows covers one TCR beta chain sequence. Its specificity is not known. This record comes from a study of T cell repertoires in cytomegalovirus infection. Whole-study findings and limits: Cumulative public TCR beta family frequency identified CMV carriers with the relevant HLA.

TCRdb passed the reads through MiXCR, listing each CDR3 protein once. The profile shows about 740,000 distinct CDR3 sequences, less than 40% of them singletons. The junction had 2 bases not matched to a gene; V was cut back by 5 bases and J by 6 bases. CDR1 is SGHNT, CDR2 YENEEA, per germline. This CDR3 is built from 13 residues. The material sequenced was PBMCs. This sequence originates from a human donor in good health (CMV status not recorded). Some clones in this sample may be carry-over from other donors' samples. V usage is TRBV11-3 and J usage is TRBJ2-1; 9 bases agree with TRBD2. Written as DNA, the CDR3 is TGTGCCAGCAGCAAGACTAGCGGCAATGAGCAGTTCTTC. This translates into CASSKTSGNEQFF.